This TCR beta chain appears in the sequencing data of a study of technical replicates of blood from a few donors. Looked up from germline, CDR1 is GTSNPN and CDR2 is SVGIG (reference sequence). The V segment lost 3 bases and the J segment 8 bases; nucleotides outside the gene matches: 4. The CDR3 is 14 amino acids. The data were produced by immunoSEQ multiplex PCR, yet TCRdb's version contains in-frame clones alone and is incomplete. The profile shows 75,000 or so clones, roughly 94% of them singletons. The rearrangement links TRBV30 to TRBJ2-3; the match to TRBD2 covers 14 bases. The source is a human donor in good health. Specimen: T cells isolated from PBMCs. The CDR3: CAWSQGTSGGTQYF. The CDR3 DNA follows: TGTGCCTGGAGCCAAGGGACTAGCGGGGGTACGCAGTATTTT.